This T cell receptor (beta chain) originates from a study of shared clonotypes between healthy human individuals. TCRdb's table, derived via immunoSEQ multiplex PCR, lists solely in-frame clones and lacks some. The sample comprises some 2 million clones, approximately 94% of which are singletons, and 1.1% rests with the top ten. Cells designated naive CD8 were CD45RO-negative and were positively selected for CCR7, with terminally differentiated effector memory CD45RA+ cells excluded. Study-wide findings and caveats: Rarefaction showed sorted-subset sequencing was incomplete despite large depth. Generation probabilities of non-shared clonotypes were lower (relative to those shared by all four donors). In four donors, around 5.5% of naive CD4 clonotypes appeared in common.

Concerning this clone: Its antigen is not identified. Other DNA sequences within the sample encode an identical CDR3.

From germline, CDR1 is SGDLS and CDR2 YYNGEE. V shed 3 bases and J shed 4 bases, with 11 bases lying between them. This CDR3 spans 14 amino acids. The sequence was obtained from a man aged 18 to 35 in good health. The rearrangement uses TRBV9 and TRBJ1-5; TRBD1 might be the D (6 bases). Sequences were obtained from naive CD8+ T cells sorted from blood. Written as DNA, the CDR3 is TGTGCCAGCAGCGCGACAGGTACAAATCAGCCCCAGCATTTT. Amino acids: CASSATGTNQPQHF.